The TCR beta chain described here comes from a study of cytomegalovirus exposure and HLA in healthy donors (dated by TCRdb to 2017 to 2019). With respect to the entire study: An earlier analysis of 587 of the donors reported around 280 Gb of sequence data and around 120 million unique TCR beta sequences obtained from about 170 million T cells. An early release covering over 500 HLA-typed donors comprised 250 to 350 gigabases of sequencing data and around 80 million unique TCR sequences. Of the roughly 420 genotyped donors, less than 90% were placed in the genetic ancestry cluster associated with self-reported Caucasian donors. The study aimed to test whether cataloging public T cell receptors could reveal signatures of past pathogen exposure. The T cell repertoires of under 750 subjects were profiled by immunosequencing and related to cytomegalovirus serostatus. Besides the first cohort of 666 subjects, a separate validation cohort made up of roughly 120 different subjects was used. To predict cytomegalovirus infection status, the study brought together high-throughput TCR immunosequencing, statistical association of individual TCRs with disease status, and machine learning. In a later analysis, previously published TCR beta repertoires from some 640 donors were re-analyzed and high-resolution HLA genotyping was added so that TCR occurrence patterns could be studied. In the later analysis, no new phenotypic data were used to find candidate immune exposures; instead, reliance was placed on TCR beta sequences and their occurrence across donors. In an earlier analysis of 587 of the donors, high-throughput TCR beta sequencing was used to judge whether each TCR beta V gene segment behaved as functional or pseudogenic. Alongside the repertoire data, information on donor age, sex, ethnicity and CMV serostatus was compiled. A later genetic analysis took genome-wide SNP genotypes for about 60% of the roughly 670 donors and used that subset as a discovery cohort. All discovery cohort repertoires had been generated on a single sequencing platform. HLA typing covered class I and class II loci at four-digit resolution. The number of typed donors differed by locus: about 620-630 for A, B, C, DRB1 and DQB1; 500 to 550 for DQA1; approximately 600 for DPA1; and about 450 for DPB1. Because of strong linkage in the cohort, a few DR-DQ haplotypes were treated as single units for association and clustering. On average, roughly 200,000 unique TCR beta nucleotide sequences were sequenced per donor among about 400 genotyped donors of the cohort, with roughly 18% of those sequences being non-productive. The study at large found these results: When HLA alleles, especially DR and DQ, strongly co-occurred, TCR associations were difficult to assign to individual alleles. Because HLA typing was missing for some donors at each locus, association tests included only the typed subset. According to a later analysis, TCR association rates differed among HLA loci, with DRB1 alleles showing the most associated TCRs and HLA-C alleles showing the fewest. A later analysis found that most CMV-associated TCR beta chains appeared HLA-restricted, with HLA associations seemingly driven largely by CMV exposure. This cohort had only TCR beta chains sequenced, and the lack of alpha or paired-chain data limited which features could be detected. According to the authors, the approach could potentially be generalized to other disease states and immunological phenotypes. The 87-base-pair reads could not distinguish some IMGT-functional V segments, including TRBV6-2 and TRBV6-3, so those segments were excluded. The classifier was reported to diagnose cytomegalovirus status with high specificity and sensitivity in both the original cohort and the validation cohort. A later analysis associated 17,000 or so TCR beta sequences with specific HLA alleles at a false discovery rate of 0.05. Because counts were too low, about 18 rarely observed V segments, including chromosome 9 orphons, were excluded from the earlier analysis of 587 of the donors. In a later genetic analysis, fewer N-insertions in productive TCRs were reported among donors in an Asian-associated ancestry cluster than the roughly 670-donor mean. A later analysis found that HLA-associated TCR beta chains were more clonally expanded and had lower generation probabilities than equally common non-associated chains. A cluster of highly shared sequence variants was judged likely to be a technical artifact of the sequencing pipeline. The study gave a list of under 200 TCR beta chains associated with cytomegalovirus. In vitro tests confirmed that three of the cytomegalovirus-associated TCR beta chains recognize cytomegalovirus antigens. Correlated functional status among segregating V segments might reflect linkage disequilibrium, but an unknown experimental factor could not be ruled out. The only immune exposure information available for the cohort was CMV serostatus. While some public TCRs were present in many individuals, most TCR sequences turned up only very rarely across donors. Broadly in line with IMGT annotations, most TCR beta V segments showed up in productive rearrangements about 90% or about 30% of the time in an earlier analysis of several hundred of the donors. V-gene and J-gene trimming of TCR beta chains was associated with a missense DCLRE1C variant in a later genetic analysis, and the association was replicated in an independent cohort. A further reported finding was that TCR beta sequences accurately predicted the HLA-A and HLA-B alleles for most subjects in the first cohort. A later analysis reported that several top co-occurrence clusters appeared linked to parvovirus B19, influenza, CMV and Epstein-Barr virus. The presence/absence analyses assumed that sequencing depth was roughly uniform across donors, and that assumption may not be true.

Concerning this clone itself: What this receptor recognizes is not known. There are no base qualities to consult, and no much larger clone falls within one base.

To prepare the library, the immunoSEQ multiplex PCR assay was applied. For the multiplex PCR, a mixture combining 60 forward primers for TCR Vbeta segments and 13 reverse primers for TCR Jbeta segments was used. The CDR3 region of rearranged TCR beta genes was amplified from genomic DNA with a multiplex PCR assay. Amplified TCR beta libraries were sequenced as 87-base-pair reads on the Illumina HiSeq System. In the source study's methods: In a later analysis, 80 million or so unique TCR beta chains were counted across the 650 to 750 repertoires, and approximately 11 million of these chains were shared by at least two donors. Raw reads were error-corrected and collapsed into unique sequences with a nearest-neighbor algorithm that merged closely related sequences to remove PCR and sequencing errors. To assign V, D and J gene segments, CDR3 sequences were aligned to IMGT reference sequences. For a sequence to be retained, at least a six-nucleotide match to both a V gene segment and a J gene segment was required. Rearrangements were called productive when the CDR3 lacked stop codons and stayed in frame with V and J; all others were non-productive. CDR3 was defined according to IMGT convention as the region running from the second conserved V-encoded cysteine to the conserved J-encoded phenylalanine. The earlier analysis of about 610 of the donors excluded any sequence lacking an unambiguous match to a single V gene segment. An earlier analysis of 500 to 600 of the donors classified V segments as functional when productive rearrangements were above 56.7% and as segregating when the standard deviation between donors was above 5%. A statistical classification framework was developed to diagnose cytomegalovirus status using the catalog of TCR beta chain sequences. V and J gene assignment, in a later analysis, came from comparing TCR nucleotide sequences with IMGT/GENE-DB human TR gene sequences. In a later analysis, CDR3 sequences and most-parsimonious VDJ recombination scenarios were assigned using the TCRdist pipeline. A later analysis defined each TCR beta chain by its CDR3 amino acid sequence plus V-gene family, and excluded reads lacking a unique V-gene family. To address suspected cross-contamination and a sequencing artifact, a later analysis removed 450 to 700 highly shared, low-generation-probability nucleotide sequences. In a later analysis, a clonal expansion index for each public chain was calculated from normalized within-repertoire ranks of inferred template counts. In a later analysis, generation probabilities were computed using a VDJ recombination model fitted to out-of-frame rearrangements, and the results were checked against IGoR. A later analysis scored TCR-TCR, TCR-HLA and TCR-CMV co-occurrence with hypergeometric tests, applying a repertoire-size bias correction to TCR pairs. A later analysis estimated false discovery rates by permuting HLA or CMV assignments 20 times. In a later analysis, co-occurring TCRs were grouped using DBSCAN, with TCRdist sequence similarity added in when clustering inside HLA-allele-positive subsets. Co-occurrence clustering excluded repertoires with fewer than 30,000 or more than 120,000 public chains, plus five with anomalous nucleotide sharing. TCRdb took over this immuneACCESS table, retaining in-frame rearrangements with V and J assigned. Such tables are incomplete; in checked studies, under half of the missing clones stem from an unresolved V gene, and the remainder is unexplained. The V and J calls and clone size are taken from that table; D and trimming were inferred from the DNA. The table for this sample lists about 78,000 clones; roughly 72% of them were counted only once. The top ten hold approximately 12% of the sample.

V is clipped by 6 bases and J by 6 bases, and the sequence between their germline boundaries is 11 bases long. The germline V gene (reference sequence) gives CDR1 as MNHEY and CDR2 as SMNVEV. From cysteine to phenylalanine, the CDR3 is 12 amino acids long. CDR3 DNA is the only sequence kept; it has 36 bases, read in frame from the first base. The cohort comprised some 730 healthy bone marrow donors. At the time of sampling, all cohort members were nominally healthy, though unrecorded immune exposures were likely present. The donor was CMV seropositive and was included in the group of some 290 seropositive cohort members. Each donor provided a peripheral blood sample, and peripheral blood mononuclear cells were used for TCR beta sequencing. Genomic DNA extraction from the blood cell samples was performed with the Qiagen DNeasy Blood Extraction Kit.

The sample consisted of PBMCs. The chain was built from TRBV27 and TRBJ1-2, with a weak D call of TRBD1 (5 bases match). This sequence originates from a woman between 35 and 50 years old in good health and CMV-seropositive. The CDR3 reads CASSRDLDGYTF. Here is the DNA: TGTGCCAGCAGCCGGGACTTAGATGGCTACACCTTC.